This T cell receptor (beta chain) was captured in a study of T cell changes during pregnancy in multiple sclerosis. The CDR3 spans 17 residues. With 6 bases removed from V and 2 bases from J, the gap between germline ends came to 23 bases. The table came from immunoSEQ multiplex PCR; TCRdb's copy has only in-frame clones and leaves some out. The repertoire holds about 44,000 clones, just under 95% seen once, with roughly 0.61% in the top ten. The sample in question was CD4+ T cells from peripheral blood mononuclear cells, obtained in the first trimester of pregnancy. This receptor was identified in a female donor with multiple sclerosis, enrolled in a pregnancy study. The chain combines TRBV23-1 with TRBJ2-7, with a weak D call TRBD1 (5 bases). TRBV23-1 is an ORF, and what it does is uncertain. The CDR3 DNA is TGCGCCAGCAGCGAATTCCAAGACAGAATGCGGCCCTACGAGCAGTACTTC. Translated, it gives CASSEFQDRMRPYEQYF.